The T cell receptor (beta chain) under discussion was sequenced for a study of cytomegalovirus exposure and HLA in healthy donors. For the study at large: An earlier analysis found 110 million or so unique TCR beta sequences from about 179 million T cells. Of the donors genotyped, approximately 400 in all, 65% to 90% fell in the Caucasian-associated ancestry cluster. General study results and limits: A prior analysis recorded that most TCR beta V segments were productive about 87% or about 30% of the time.

PCR primers comprised 60 Vbeta and 13 Jbeta primers. Profiled with immunoSEQ multiplex PCR; TCRdb holds only in-frame clones, not every one. The profile covers 150,000 or so clones, with 74% appearing a single time and roughly 4.5% taken by the ten largest. As to this clone: Antigen unknown.

The source material was PBMCs. This sequence originates from a man aged 18 to 35 in good health and CMV-seropositive.

CDR3 in DNA: TGTGCCAGCAGCTTGAGCGGGGGGGTGTTTTATGAGCAGTTCTTC. This sequence encodes CASSLSGGVFYEQFF. The chain uses TRBV7-8 and TRBJ2-1; 10 bases map to TRBD2. The CDR3 is 15 residues long. Germline-derived CDR1 and CDR2 are SGHVS and FQNEAQ. The V gene end was trimmed by 3 bases and the J gene end by 8 bases; junction bases not matched to a gene: 7.